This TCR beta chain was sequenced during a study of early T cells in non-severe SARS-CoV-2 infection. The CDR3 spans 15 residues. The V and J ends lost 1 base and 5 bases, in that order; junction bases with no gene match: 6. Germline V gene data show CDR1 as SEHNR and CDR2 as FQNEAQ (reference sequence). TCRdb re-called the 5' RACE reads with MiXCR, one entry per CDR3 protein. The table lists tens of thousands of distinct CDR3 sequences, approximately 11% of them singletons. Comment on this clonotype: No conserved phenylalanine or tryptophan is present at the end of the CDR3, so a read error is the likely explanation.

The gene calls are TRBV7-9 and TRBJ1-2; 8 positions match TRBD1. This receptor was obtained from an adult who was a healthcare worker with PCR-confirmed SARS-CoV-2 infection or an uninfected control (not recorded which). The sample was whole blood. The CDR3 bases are TGTGCCAGCAGCTTAGAAGACAGGGGCCTATATGGCTACACCCTC. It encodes CASSLEDRGLYGYTL.